What follows are 16 T cell receptor beta chains derived from one specimen sequenced in a study of cytomegalovirus exposure and HLA in healthy donors. The PCR contained 60 Vbeta and 13 Jbeta primers. Here immunoSEQ multiplex PCR was the method, and the copy in TCRdb shows in-frame clones only, minus some. The sample includes 110,000 or so clones, approximately 69% of them seen just once. Sequenced input: PBMCs. These receptors were taken from a man aged 25 to 40 in good health and CMV-seronegative.

The chain links TRBV19 to TRBJ1-2, with 8 bases that match TRBD1. This CDR3 comprises 14 residues. Germline V gives CDR1 LNHDA, CDR2 SQIVND (reference sequence). Losses at the gene ends were 7 bases for V and 3 bases for J; bases not matched to a gene: 7. DNA for the CDR3: TGTGCCAGTACTCCTACGACAGGGGACTATGGCTACACCTTC. Translating gives CASTPTTGDYGYTF.

This sequence joins TRBV11-3 and TRBJ2-7; no reliable D call. Trimming shortened V by 1 base and J by 3 bases, and 10 bases separated the two germline ends. Looked up from germline, CDR1 is SGHNT and CDR2 is YENEEA. The CDR3 has 14 amino acids. In DNA, the CDR3 is TGTGCCAGCAGCTTAGCGGCGGAAGGCTACGAGCAGTACTTC. This encodes CASSLAAEGYEQYF. The whole variable domain, remainder taken from reference TRBV11-3 and TRBJ2-7, is EAGVVQSPRYKIIEKKQPVAFWCNPISGHNTLYWYLQNLGQGPELLIRYENEEAVDDSQLPKDRFSAERLKGVDSTLKIQPAELGDSAVYLCASSLAAEGYEQYFGPGTRLTVT.

V gene TRBV5-1 combines with J gene TRBJ2-3, with 13 positions matching TRBD2. V lost 0 bases to trimming and J lost 7 bases; unmatched junction nucleotides: 8. The CDR3 is made up of 17 amino acids. The germline V gene has CDR1 SGHRS and CDR2 YFSETQ. CDR3 amino acids: CASSLELAGGPFNTQYF. CDR3 DNA: TGCGCCAGCAGCTTGGAACTAGCGGGAGGGCCTTTTAATACGCAGTATTTT.

This clone has only one observation. The chain carries TRBV7-2 and TRBJ2-1, with 8 bases aligning to TRBD2. The CDR3 is made up of 17 amino acids. Losses at the gene ends were 1 base for V and 4 bases for J; bases not matched to a gene: 9. The germline CDR1 and CDR2 sequences are SGHTA and FQGNSA. The DNA for the CDR3 is TGTGCCAGCAGCTTAGGGTCCGGGACTAGTCCTTACAATGAGCAGTTCTTC. This translates into CASSLGSGTSPYNEQFF.

The rearrangement links TRBV4-3 to TRBJ1-5; D remains unclear. The length of the CDR3 is 15 residues. The V and J ends lost 1 base and 0 bases respectively, with 7 bases between them. The germline gives CDR1 LGHNA, CDR2 YSLEER. CDR3 in amino acids: CASSQGVDSNQPQHF. In nucleotides, the CDR3 is TGCGCCAGCAGCCAAGGAGTTGATAGCAATCAGCCCCAGCATTTT.

The rearrangement links TRBV11-3 to TRBJ2-3; 9 bases match TRBD2. Germline CDR1 SGHNT, CDR2 YENEEA. There are 15 residues in the CDR3. V shed 8 bases, J shed 2 bases, and the junction held 8 bases outside the gene matches. The chain's CDR3 is CASSPGLAFTDTQYF. For the CDR3, the DNA is TGTGCCAGCTCACCGGGACTAGCCTTCACAGATACGCAGTATTTT.

This chain joins TRBV7-3 and TRBJ2-3; D possibly corresponds to TRBD1 (6 bases). Germline V gene sequence: CDR1 SGHTA, CDR2 FQGTGA. V lost 1 base and J 1 base, leaving 9 bases between the germline ends. The CDR3 totals 15 residues. The CDR3 here is CASSLSGGRTDTQYF. In nucleotides, the CDR3 is TGTGCCAGCAGCTTAAGTGGGGGCCGCACAGATACGCAGTATTTT.

V gene TRBV9 combines with J gene TRBJ2-3, with D possibly TRBD1 on 5 matching bases. CDR3 length: 15 residues. CDR1 and CDR2 (germline): SGDLS, YYNGEE. Trimming left V 0 bases short and J 4 bases short, with 12 bases between. The CDR3: CASSVEGVWADTQYF. For the CDR3, the DNA is TGTGCCAGCAGCGTAGAAGGGGTATGGGCAGATACGCAGTATTTT. Combining the CDR3 with reference TRBV9 and TRBJ2-3 gives the whole variable domain DSGVTQTPKHLITATGQRVTLRCSPRSGDLSVYWYQQSLDQGLQFLIQYYNGEERAKGNILERFSAQQFPDLHSELNLSSLELGDSALYFCASSVEGVWADTQYFGPGTRLTVL.

This chain links TRBV27 with TRBJ2-5; 12 bases match TRBD2. V dropped 3 bases and J dropped 5; count of bases not matched to a gene: 1. The CDR3 sequence is 14 residues long. Germline lookup yields CDR1 MNHEY and CDR2 SMNVEV (reference sequence). CDR3 in DNA: TGTGCCAGCAGTTTCCTAGCGGGAGGGGAGACCCAGTACTTC. This encodes CASSFLAGGETQYF.

This clone was seen only a few times. The V gene is TRBV9, the J gene TRBJ2-4, with 9 nucleotides matching TRBD1. Germline CDR1 reads SGDLS; CDR2 reads YYNGEE. The CDR3 runs to 16 residues. J lost 6 bases, V lost 4 bases, and 11 bases had no gene match. The CDR3 region has the DNA TGTGCCAGCAGCCCTAGTATACAGGGGGCTAGAAACATTCAGTACTTC. The encoded protein is CASSPSIQGARNIQYF. Using reference TRBV9 and TRBJ2-4 for the parts outside the CDR3, the full variable domain is DSGVTQTPKHLITATGQRVTLRCSPRSGDLSVYWYQQSLDQGLQFLIQYYNGEERAKGNILERFSAQQFPDLHSELNLSSLELGDSALYFCASSPSIQGARNIQYFGAGTRLSVL.

V gene TRBV11-2 combines with J gene TRBJ2-5, with 8 bases that match TRBD1. The J call may not be correct, given that the DNA end is closer to TRBJ2-7. This CDR3 comprises 17 residues. CDR1 SGHAT and CDR2 FQNNGV come from the germline V gene. Written as DNA, the CDR3 is TGTGCCAGCAGCTTATATCGGTCAGGGGGCGCCGCATACGAGCAGTACTTC. This codes for CASSLYRSGGAAYEQYF.

This chain links TRBV5-8 with TRBJ2-5; 8 nucleotides agree with TRBD2. This CDR3 is built from 13 residues. Germline assignment: CDR1 SGHTS and CDR2 YDEGEE. J gave up 3 bases and V 5 bases, and 3 bases lay outside the gene matches. In DNA form, the CDR3 reads TGTGCCAGCAGACGGGGGGGGGAAGAGACCCAGTACTTC. This translates into CASRRGGEETQYF.

The chain has TRBV4-2 and TRBJ1-5, with D unresolved. The germline V and J ends were trimmed by 3 bases and 3 bases, with 12 bases remaining between them. CDR1 and CDR2 from the germline V gene are LGHNA and YNFKEQ. This CDR3 has 15 amino acids. The CDR3 here is CASSHAASVNQPQHF. The CDR3 DNA sequence: TGTGCCAGCAGCCACGCGGCCAGCGTCAATCAGCCCCAGCATTTT.

This chain uses TRBV28 with TRBJ1-6; no clear D. Germline-derived CDR1 and CDR2 are MDHEN and SYDVKM. The CDR3 runs to 15 residues. The ends were cut back, 1 base at V and 3 bases at J, with 7 bases in the middle. Written as DNA, the CDR3 is TGTGCCAGCAGTTTATCCTCAGGCTATAATTCACCCCTCCACTTT. This codes for CASSLSSGYNSPLHF. The variable domain in full, with the rest retrieved from reference TRBV28 and TRBJ1-6, is DVKVTQSSRYLVKRTGEKVFLECVQDMDHENMFWYRQDPGLGLRLIYFSYDVKMKEKGDIPEGYSVSREKKERFSLILESASTNQTSMYLCASSLSSGYNSPLHFGNGTRLTVT.

The chain couples TRBV6-1 to TRBJ1-2; possibly TRBD1 for D (5 bases). The V gene lost 4 bases and the J gene lost 1 base, with 16 bases spanning the gap. The CDR3 length is 16 residues. The germline V gene encodes CDR1 MNHNS and CDR2 SASEGT. The CDR3 DNA follows: TGTGCCAGCAGTGGCGGCGGGACGGGGGATAACTATGGCTACACCTTC. Amino acid sequence: CASSGGGTGDNYGYTF.

This clone has only a few counts. V usage is TRBV7-3 and J usage is TRBJ2-3; TRBD2 is a possible D gene (5 bases). From germline, CDR1 is SGHTA and CDR2 FQGTGA. The CDR3 covers 13 residues. V was cut by 4 bases and J by 5 bases, with 10 bases left in between. Here the CDR3 DNA reads TGTGCCAGCAGCTGGGTACTAGGAGATACGCAGTATTTT. This translates into CASSWVLGDTQYF.